This T cell receptor (beta chain) was found in a study of cytomegalovirus exposure and HLA in healthy donors. The overall study: Roughly 86 million unique TCRs from HLA-typed donors made up an early data release.

Trimming removed 0 bases from V and 6 bases from J, with 10 bases in between. The CDR3 totals 14 residues. The germline gives CDR1 SGHDT, CDR2 YYEEEE. This clone showed up just a few times. The target antigen is unknown. Study-level findings and limits: In terms of immune exposure information, only CMV serostatus was available. Rates of TCR association differed by HLA locus in a later analysis, with DRB1 highest and HLA-C lowest.

The PCR contained 60 Vbeta and 13 Jbeta primers. TCRdb's table, derived via immunoSEQ multiplex PCR, lists solely in-frame clones and lacks some. The sample holds some 150,000 clones, approximately 8.9% seen once. The V gene is TRBV5-6, the J gene TRBJ1-5; D perhaps matches TRBD1 (6 bases). The specimen sequenced was PBMCs. The TCR sequence derives from a woman aged 40 to 50 in good health and CMV-seropositive. CDR3 sequence reads: CASSLGEGGQPQHF. The CDR3 DNA is TGTGCCAGCAGCTTGGGCGAAGGGGGTCAGCCCCAGCATTTT.